The sequence of this TCR beta chain was determined in a study of T cell responses to AZD1222 COVID-19 vaccine. On this clone itself: The antigen is unknown.

Sequencing used immunoSEQ multiplex PCR; TCRdb keeps in-frame clones, though not all of them. The data contain some 100,000 clones, less than 90% of them singletons. CDR3 length equals 17 residues. The V end was cut by 0 bases, the J end by 3 bases, with 15 bases between. CDR1 and CDR2 from the germline V gene are LGHDT and YNNKEL (reference sequence). Whole-study findings and limits: Breadth and depth of Spike-specific TCRs rose after two AZD1222 doses. After the peak T cell response, and only then, were repertoires sampled.

This TCR derives from an adult in good health. The material was peripheral blood, obtained on day 0 of AZD1222 vaccination. This chain connects TRBV3-1 (or the pseudogene TRBV3-2) to TRBJ2-1; a possible D gene is TRBD2 (6 bases). The CDR3 reads CASSQDTGLEFYNEQFF. For the CDR3, the DNA is TGTGCCAGCAGCCAAGATACGGGACTGGAATTCTACAATGAGCAGTTCTTC.